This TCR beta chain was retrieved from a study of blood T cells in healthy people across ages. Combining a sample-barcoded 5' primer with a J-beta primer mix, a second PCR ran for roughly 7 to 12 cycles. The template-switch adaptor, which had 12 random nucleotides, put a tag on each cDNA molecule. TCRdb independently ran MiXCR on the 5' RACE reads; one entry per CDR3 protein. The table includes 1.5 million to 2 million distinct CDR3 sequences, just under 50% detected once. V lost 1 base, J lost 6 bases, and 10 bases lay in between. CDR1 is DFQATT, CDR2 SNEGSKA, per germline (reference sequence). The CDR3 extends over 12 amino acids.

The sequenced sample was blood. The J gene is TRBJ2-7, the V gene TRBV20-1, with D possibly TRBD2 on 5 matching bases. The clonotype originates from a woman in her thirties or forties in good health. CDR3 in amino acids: CSARVGGFEQYF. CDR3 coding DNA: TGCAGTGCTAGAGTTGGAGGTTTCGAGCAGTACTTC.